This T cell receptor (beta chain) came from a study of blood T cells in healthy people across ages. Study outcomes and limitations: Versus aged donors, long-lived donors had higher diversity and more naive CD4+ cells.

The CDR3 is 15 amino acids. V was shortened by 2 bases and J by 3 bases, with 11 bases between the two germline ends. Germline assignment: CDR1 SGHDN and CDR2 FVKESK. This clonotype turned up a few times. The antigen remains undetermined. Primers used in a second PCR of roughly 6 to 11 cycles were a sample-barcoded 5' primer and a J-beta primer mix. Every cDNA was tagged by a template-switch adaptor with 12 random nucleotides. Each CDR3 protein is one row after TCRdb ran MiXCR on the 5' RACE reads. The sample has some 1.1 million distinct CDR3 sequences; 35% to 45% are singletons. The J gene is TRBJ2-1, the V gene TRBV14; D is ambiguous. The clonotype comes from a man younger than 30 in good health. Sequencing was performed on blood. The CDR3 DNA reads TGTGCCAGCAGCCAATCTACGGACGGCTACAATGAGCAGTTCTTC. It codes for CASSQSTDGYNEQFF.